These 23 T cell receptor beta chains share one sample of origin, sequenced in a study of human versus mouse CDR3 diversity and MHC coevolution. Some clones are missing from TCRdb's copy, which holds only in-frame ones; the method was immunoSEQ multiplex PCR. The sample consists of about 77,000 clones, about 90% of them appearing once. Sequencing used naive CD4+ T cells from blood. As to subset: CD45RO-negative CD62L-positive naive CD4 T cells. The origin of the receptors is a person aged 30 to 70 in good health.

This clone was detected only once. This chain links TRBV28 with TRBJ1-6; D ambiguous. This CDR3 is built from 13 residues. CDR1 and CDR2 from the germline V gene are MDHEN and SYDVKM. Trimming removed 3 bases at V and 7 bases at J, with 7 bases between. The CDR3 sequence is CASSFWQNSPLHF. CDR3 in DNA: TGTGCCAGCAGTTTCTGGCAGAATTCACCCCTCCACTTT.

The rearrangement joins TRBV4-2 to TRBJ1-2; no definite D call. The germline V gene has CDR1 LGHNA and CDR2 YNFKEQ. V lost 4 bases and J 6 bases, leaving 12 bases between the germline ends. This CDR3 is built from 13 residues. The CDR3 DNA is TGTGCCAGCAGCCCACCAGGCGGGGATGGCTACACCTTC. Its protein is CASSPPGGDGYTF.

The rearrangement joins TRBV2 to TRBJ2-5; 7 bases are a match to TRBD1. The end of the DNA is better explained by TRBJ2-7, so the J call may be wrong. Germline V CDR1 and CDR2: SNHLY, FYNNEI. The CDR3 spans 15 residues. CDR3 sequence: CASSEWDSNAYEQYF. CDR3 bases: TGTGCCAGCAGTGAATGGGACAGTAATGCCTACGAGCAGTACTTC.

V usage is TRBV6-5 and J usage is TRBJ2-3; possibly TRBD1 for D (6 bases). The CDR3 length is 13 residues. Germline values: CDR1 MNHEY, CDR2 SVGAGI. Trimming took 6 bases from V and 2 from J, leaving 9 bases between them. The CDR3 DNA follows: TGTGCCAGCAGAAGGACAGTCACAGATACGCAGTATTTT. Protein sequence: CASRRTVTDTQYF.

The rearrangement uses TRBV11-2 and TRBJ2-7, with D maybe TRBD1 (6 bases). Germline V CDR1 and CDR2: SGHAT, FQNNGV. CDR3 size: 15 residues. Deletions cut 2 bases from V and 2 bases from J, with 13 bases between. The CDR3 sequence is CASSLPGGFTYEQYF. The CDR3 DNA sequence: TGTGCCAGCAGCTTACCTGGGGGCTTCACCTACGAGCAGTACTTC.

The CDR3 protein is CASSLEEGGEQFF. In nucleotides, the CDR3 is TGTGCCAGCAGCTTAGAGGAAGGGGGTGAGCAGTTCTTC. This chain connects TRBV11-2 to TRBJ2-1; D possibly corresponds to TRBD1 (6 bases). This CDR3 is built from 13 residues. Germline V gene data show CDR1 as SGHAT and CDR2 as FQNNGV. V was clipped by 0 bases and J by 9 bases, with 9 bases between them.

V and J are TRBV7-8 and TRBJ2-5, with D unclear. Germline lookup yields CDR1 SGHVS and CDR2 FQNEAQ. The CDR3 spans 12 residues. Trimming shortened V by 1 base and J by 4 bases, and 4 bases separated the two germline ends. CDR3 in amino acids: CASSLVLETQYF. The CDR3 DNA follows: TGTGCCAGCAGCTTAGTCTTAGAGACCCAGTACTTC.

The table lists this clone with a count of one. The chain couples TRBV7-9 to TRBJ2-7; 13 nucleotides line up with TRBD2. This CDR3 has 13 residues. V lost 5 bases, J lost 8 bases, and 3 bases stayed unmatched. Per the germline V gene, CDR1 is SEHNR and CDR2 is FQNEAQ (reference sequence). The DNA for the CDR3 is TGTGCCAGCAGCCAGGGACTAGCGGGGAAGCAGTACTTC. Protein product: CASSQGLAGKQYF.

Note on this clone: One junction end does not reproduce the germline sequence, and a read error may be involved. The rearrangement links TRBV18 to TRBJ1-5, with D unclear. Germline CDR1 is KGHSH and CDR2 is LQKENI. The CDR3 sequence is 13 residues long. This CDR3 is CASTAGVNRPQHF. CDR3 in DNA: TGTGCCAGCACGGCGGGCGTTAATCGGCCCCAGCATTTT.

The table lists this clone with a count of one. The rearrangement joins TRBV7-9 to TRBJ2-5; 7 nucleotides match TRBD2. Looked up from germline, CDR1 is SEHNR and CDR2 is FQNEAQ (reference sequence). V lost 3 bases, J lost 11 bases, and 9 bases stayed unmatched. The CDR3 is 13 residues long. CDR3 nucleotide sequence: TGTGCCAGCAGCTTCCAGGGAGGGAGAGAGCAGTACTTC. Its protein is CASSFQGGREQYF.

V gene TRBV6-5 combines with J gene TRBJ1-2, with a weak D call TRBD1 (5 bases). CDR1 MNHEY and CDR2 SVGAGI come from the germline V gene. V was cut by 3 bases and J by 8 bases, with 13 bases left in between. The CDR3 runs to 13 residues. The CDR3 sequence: CASSYNRGSGYTF. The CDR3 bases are TGTGCCAGCAGTTATAATAGGGGAAGCGGCTACACCTTC.

CDR3 coding DNA: TGTGCCAGCAGTGGGAGGGAGGGGCGGCTAAACTATGGCTACACCTTC. Translated, it gives CASSGREGRLNYGYTF. The chain joins TRBV9 to TRBJ1-2; weak D call: TRBD1 (5 bases). V gave up 5 bases and J gave up 2 bases, with 19 bases separating them. The CDR3 is made up of 16 amino acids. Germline CDR1 reads SGDLS; CDR2 reads YYNGEE.

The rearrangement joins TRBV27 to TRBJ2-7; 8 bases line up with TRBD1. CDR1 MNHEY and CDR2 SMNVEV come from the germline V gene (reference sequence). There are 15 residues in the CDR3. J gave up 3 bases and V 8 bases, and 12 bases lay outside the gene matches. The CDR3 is CASRPQGQEIYEQYF. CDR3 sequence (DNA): TGTGCCAGCCGCCCCCAGGGACAGGAGATCTACGAGCAGTACTTC.

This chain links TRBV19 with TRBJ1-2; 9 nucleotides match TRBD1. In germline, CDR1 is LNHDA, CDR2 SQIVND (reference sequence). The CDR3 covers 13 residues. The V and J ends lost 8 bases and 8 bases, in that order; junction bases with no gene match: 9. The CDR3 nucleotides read TGTGCCAGTCTTAGGACAGGGGATCACGGCTACACCTTC. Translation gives CASLRTGDHGYTF.

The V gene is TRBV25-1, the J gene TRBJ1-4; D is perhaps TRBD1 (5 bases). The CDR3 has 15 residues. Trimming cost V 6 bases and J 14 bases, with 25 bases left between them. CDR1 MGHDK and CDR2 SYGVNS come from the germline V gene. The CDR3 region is CASSHGTERGGFLFF. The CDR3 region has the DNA TGTGCCAGCAGCCACGGGACGGAGCGCGGGGGATTTCTGTTTTTT.

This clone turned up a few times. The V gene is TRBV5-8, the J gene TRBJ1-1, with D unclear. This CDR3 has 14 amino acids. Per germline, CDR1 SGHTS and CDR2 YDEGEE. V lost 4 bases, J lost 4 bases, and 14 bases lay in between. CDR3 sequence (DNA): TGTGCCAGCAGCCCCCCTCTAACGGGCACTGAAGCTTTCTTT. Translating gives CASSPPLTGTEAFF.

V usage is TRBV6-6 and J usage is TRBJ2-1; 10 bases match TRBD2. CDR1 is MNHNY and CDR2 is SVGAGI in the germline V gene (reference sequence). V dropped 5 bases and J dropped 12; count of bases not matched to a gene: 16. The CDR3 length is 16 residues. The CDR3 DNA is TGTGCCAGCAGTCATCCTACTAGCGGGGAGGCGCGGGTGCAGTTCTTC. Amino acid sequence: CASSHPTSGEARVQFF.

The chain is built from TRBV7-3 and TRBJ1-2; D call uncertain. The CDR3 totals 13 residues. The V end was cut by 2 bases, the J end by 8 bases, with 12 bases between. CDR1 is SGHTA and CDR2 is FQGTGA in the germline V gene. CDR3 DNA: TGTGCCAGCAGCTTAGATCCTACAGCCGGCTACACCTTC. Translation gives CASSLDPTAGYTF.

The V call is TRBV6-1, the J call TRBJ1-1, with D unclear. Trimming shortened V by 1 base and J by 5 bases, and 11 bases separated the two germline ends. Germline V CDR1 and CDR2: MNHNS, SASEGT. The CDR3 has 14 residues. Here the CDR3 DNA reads TGTGCCAGCAGTGAAGGGACCCCGGGGACTGAAGCTTTCTTT. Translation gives CASSEGTPGTEAFF.

The CDR3 loop reads CASSPGTGFIYEQYF. CDR3 in DNA: TGTGCCAGTAGTCCGGGGACAGGATTTATCTACGAGCAGTACTTC. The rearrangement uses TRBV19 and TRBJ2-5; the match to TRBD1 covers 8 bases. The J call may be incorrect, as the DNA end agrees better with TRBJ2-7. CDR3 length: 15 residues. Germline CDR1 LNHDA, CDR2 SQIVND (reference sequence).

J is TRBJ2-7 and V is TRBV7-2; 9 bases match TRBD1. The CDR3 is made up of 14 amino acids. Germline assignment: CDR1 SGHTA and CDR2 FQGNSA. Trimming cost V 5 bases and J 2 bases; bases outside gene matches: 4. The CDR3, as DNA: TGTGCCAGCAGCACTGGACAGGGGCCCTACGAGCAGTACTTC. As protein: CASSTGQGPYEQYF. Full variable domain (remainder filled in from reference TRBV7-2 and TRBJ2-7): GAGVSQSPSNKVTEKGKDVELRCDPISGHTALYWYRQSLGQGLEFLIYFQGNSAPDKSGLPSDRFSAERTGGSVSTLTIQRTQQEDSAVYLCASSTGQGPYEQYFGPGTRLTVT.

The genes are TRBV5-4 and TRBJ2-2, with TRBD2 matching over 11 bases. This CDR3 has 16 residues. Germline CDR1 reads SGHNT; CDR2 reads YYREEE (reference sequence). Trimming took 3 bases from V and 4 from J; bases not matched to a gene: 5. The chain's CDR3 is CASSSASGGSTGELFF. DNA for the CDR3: TGTGCCAGCAGCTCCGCTAGCGGGGGGTCCACCGGGGAGCTGTTTTTT.

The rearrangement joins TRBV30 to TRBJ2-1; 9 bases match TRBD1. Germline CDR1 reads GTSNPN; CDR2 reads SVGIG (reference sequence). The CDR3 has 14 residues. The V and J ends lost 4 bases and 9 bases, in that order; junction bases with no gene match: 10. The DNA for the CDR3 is TGTGCCTGGAAGACAGGGGGGGACTTGCGTGAGCAGTTCTTC. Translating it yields CAWKTGGDLREQFF.